Each of the 3 T cell receptor beta chains below was sequenced from the same sample in a study of T cells in Graves' hyperthyroidism and ophthalmopathy. RNA transcripts provided the source from which TCR beta CDR3 regions were amplified. Primed by the HTBI set, a first-round RT-PCR was run on the TCR CDR3. TCRdb redid the calling of the multiplex PCR reads with MiXCR, one entry per CDR3 protein. Seen here are 50,000 to 60,000 distinct CDR3 sequences, under 50% observed once, and the top ten hold about a tenth. The sample taken for sequencing was blood. These TCRs come from a woman aged 45 to 65 with Graves' ophthalmopathy.

This clonotype was found many times. The rearrangement uses TRBV7-2 and TRBJ2-7, with 10 bases identical to TRBD2. The CDR3 runs to 13 residues. Germline-derived CDR1 and CDR2 are SGHTA and FQGNSA. The V and J ends lost 5 bases and 9 bases, in that order; junction bases with no gene match: 7. The CDR3 bases are TGTGCCAGCAGCCCCGGGACTAGCGTCGTGCAGTACTTC. Translated: CASSPGTSVVQYF. Filled out from reference TRBV7-2 and TRBJ2-7, the complete variable domain reads GAGVSQSPSNKVTEKGKDVELRCDPISGHTALYWYRQSLGQGLEFLIYFQGNSAPDKSGLPSDRFSAERTGGSVSTLTIQRTQQEDSAVYLCASSPGTSVVQYFGPGTRLTVT.

The chain recombines TRBV28 with TRBJ2-2; the D gene is possibly TRBD1 (5 bases). V was pared by 7 bases and J by 1 base, with 13 bases between. This CDR3 comprises 15 residues. Germline loops: CDR1 MDHEN, CDR2 SYDVKM. CDR3 region: CASKPTDQNTGELFF. The DNA of the CDR3 is TGTGCCAGCAAACCGACAGATCAGAACACCGGGGAGCTGTTTTTT.

This clonotype has just a few counts. A much larger clone lies a single base off, so this may be a read error. The final CDR3 position lacks the conserved phenylalanine or tryptophan, pointing to a likely read error. This rearrangement joins TRBV5-4 to TRBJ2-3, with D hard to call. V was clipped by 5 bases and J by 6 bases, with 19 bases between them. This CDR3 contains 15 residues. Germline V lookup: CDR1 SGHNT, CDR2 YYREEE (reference sequence). This CDR3 reads CASSYVGSLSDTQYS. The CDR3 DNA is TGTGCCAGCAGTTATGTAGGGTCGTTGTCTGATACGCAGTATTCT.